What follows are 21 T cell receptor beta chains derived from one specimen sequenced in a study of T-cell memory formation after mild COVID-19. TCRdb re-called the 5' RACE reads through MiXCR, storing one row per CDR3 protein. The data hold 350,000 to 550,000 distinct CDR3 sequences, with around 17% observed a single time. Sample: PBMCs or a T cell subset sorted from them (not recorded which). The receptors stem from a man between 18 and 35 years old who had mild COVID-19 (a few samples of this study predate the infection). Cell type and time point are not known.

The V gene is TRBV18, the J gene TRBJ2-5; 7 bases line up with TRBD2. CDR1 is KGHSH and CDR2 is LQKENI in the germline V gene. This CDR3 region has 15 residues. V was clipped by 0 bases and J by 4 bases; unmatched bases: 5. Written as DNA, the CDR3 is TGTGCCAGCTCACCACCGTCTAGCGGAGGAGAGACCCAGTACTTC. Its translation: CASSPPSSGGETQYF.

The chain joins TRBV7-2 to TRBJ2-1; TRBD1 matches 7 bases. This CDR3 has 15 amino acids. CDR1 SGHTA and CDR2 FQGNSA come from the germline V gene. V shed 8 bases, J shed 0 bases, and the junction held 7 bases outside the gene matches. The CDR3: CASGLRQGSYNEQFF. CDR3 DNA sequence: TGTGCCAGCGGACTCCGACAGGGCTCCTACAATGAGCAGTTCTTC.

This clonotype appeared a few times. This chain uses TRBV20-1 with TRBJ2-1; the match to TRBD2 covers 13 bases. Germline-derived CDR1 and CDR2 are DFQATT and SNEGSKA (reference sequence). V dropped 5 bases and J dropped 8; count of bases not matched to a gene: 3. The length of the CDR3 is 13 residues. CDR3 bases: TGCAGTGCTGGCACTAGCGGGGGGGATGAGCAGTTCTTC. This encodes CSAGTSGGDEQFF.

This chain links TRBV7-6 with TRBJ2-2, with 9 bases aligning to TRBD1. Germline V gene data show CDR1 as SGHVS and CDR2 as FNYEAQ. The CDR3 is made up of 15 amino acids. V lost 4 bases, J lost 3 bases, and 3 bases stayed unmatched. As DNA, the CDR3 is TGTGCCAGCAGCTCAGGACAGGGGTACACCGGGGAGCTGTTTTTT. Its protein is CASSSGQGYTGELFF. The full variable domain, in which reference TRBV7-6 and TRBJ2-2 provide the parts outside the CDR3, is GAGVSQSPRYKVTKRGQDVALRCDPISGHVSLYWYRQALGQGPEFLTYFNYEAQQDKSGLPNDRFSAERPEGSISTLTIQRTEQRDSAMYRCASSSGQGYTGELFFGEGSRLTVL.

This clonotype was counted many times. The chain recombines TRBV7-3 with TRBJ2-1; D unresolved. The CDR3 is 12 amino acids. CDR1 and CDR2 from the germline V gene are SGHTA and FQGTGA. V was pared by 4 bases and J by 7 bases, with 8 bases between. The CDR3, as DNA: TGTGCCAGCAGCTATCTGAGTAATGAGCAGTTCTTC. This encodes CASSYLSNEQFF. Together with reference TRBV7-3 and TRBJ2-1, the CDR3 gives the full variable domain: GAGVSQTPSNKVTEKGKYVELRCDPISGHTALYWYRQSLGQGPEFLIYFQGTGAADDSGLPNDRFFAVRPEGSVSTLKIQRTERGDSAVYLCASSYLSNEQFFGPGTRLTVL.

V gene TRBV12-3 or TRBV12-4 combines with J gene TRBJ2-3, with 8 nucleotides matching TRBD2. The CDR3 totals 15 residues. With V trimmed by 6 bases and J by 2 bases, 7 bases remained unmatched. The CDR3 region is CASSPGGGATDTQYF. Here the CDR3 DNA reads TGTGCCAGCAGCCCGGGGGGGGGGGCCACAGATACGCAGTATTTT.

CDR3 residues: CASSLPSSTDTQYF. CDR3 in DNA: TGTGCCAGCAGCTTGCCATCCAGCACAGATACGCAGTATTTT. The gene calls are TRBV5-6 and TRBJ2-3; D is ambiguous. The V end was cut by 1 base, the J end by 0 bases, with 6 bases between. The CDR3 runs 14 residues. Germline V gene sequence: CDR1 SGHDT, CDR2 YYEEEE.

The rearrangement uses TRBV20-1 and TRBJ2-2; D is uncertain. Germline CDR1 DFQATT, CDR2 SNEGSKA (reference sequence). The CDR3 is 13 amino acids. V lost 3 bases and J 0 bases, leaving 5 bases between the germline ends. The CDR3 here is CSASPANTGELFF. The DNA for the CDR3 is TGCAGTGCTAGTCCTGCGAACACCGGGGAGCTGTTTTTT.

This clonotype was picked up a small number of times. The CDR3 protein is CSAKSKAGVTDTQYF. CDR3 sequence (DNA): TGCAGTGCGAAGTCCAAAGCGGGAGTCACAGATACGCAGTATTTT. V usage is TRBV20-1 and J usage is TRBJ2-3, with 8 bases identical to TRBD2. The CDR3 sequence is 15 residues long. CDR1 DFQATT and CDR2 SNEGSKA come from the germline V gene (reference sequence). J gave up 2 bases and V 6 bases, and 10 bases lay outside the gene matches.

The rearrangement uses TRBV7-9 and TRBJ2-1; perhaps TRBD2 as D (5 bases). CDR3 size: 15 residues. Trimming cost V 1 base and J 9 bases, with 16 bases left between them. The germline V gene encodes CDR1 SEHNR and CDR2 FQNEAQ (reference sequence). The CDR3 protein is CASSLGRHGVGEQFF. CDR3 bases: TGTGCCAGCAGCTTAGGCCGCCACGGGGTGGGTGAGCAGTTCTTC.

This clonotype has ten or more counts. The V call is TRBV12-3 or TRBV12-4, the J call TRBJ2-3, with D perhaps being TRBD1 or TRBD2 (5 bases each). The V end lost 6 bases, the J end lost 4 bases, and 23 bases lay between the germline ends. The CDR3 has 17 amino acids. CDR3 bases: TGTGCCAGCAGCACCCGGTCGGGGACGGACTCCCCAGATACGCAGTATTTT. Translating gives CASSTRSGTDSPDTQYF.

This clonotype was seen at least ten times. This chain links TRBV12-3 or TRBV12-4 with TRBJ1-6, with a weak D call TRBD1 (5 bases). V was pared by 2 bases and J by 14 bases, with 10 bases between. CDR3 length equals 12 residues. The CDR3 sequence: CASSLQGSTLHF. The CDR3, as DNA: TGTGCCAGCAGTTTACAGGGATCCACCCTCCACTTT.

Here the CDR3 reads CSVGEAQGVVITEAFF. As DNA, the CDR3 is TGCAGCGTTGGAGAGGCTCAAGGGGTGGTCATCACTGAAGCTTTCTTT. The chain is built from TRBV29-1 and TRBJ1-1; a weak D match, TRBD1 (5 bases). This CDR3 comprises 16 residues. CDR1 and CDR2 (germline): SQVTM, ANQGSEA. V was trimmed by 4 bases and J by 4 bases, leaving 22 bases between them.

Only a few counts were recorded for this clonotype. The CDR3 region is CAWSVGLPGELFF. In nucleotides, the CDR3 is TGTGCCTGGAGTGTAGGACTTCCCGGGGAGCTGTTTTTT. The rearrangement joins TRBV30 to TRBJ2-2, with D possibly being TRBD2 (5 bases). Looked up from germline, CDR1 is GTSNPN and CDR2 is SVGIG (reference sequence). The CDR3 has 13 residues. Trimming removed 0 bases at V and 6 bases at J, with 8 bases between.

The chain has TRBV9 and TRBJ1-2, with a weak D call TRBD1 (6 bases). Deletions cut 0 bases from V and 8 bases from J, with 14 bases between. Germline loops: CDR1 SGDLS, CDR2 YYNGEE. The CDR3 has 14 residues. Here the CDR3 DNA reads TGTGCCAGCAGCGTAGCCGGGGGCTCCGAGGGCTACACCTTC. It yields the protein CASSVAGGSEGYTF.

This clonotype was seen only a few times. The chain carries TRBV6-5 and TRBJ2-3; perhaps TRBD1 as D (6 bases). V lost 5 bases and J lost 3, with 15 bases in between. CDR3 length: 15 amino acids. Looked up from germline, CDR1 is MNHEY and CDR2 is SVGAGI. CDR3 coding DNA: TGTGCCAGCAGTCGCCGGACAGCCAGGACAGATACGCAGTATTTT. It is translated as CASSRRTARTDTQYF.

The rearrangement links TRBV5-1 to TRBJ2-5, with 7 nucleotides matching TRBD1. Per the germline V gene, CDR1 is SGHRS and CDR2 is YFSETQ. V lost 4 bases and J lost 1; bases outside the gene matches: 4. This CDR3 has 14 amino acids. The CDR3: CASSRGQPQETQYF. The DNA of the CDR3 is TGCGCCAGCAGCCGGGGACAGCCCCAAGAGACCCAGTACTTC.

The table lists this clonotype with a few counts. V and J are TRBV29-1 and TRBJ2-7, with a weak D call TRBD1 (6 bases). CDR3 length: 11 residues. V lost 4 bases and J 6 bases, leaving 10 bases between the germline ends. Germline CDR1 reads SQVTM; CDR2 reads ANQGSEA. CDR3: CSVATGREQYV. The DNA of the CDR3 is TGCAGCGTTGCGACAGGTCGCGAGCAGTACGTC.

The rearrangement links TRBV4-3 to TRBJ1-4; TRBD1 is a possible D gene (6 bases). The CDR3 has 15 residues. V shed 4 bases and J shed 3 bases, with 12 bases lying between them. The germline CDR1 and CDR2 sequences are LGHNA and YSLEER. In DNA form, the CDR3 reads TGCGCCAGCAGCCTCAGGGGTGTCCCTAATGAAAAACTGTTTTTT. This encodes CASSLRGVPNEKLFF.

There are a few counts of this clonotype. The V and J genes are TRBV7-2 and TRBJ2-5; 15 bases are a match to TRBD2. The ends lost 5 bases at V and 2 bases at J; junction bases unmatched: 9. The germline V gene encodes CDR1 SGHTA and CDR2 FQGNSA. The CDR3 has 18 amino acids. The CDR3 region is CASSKGLAGGPEQETQYF. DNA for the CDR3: TGTGCCAGCAGCAAAGGACTAGCGGGGGGGCCGGAGCAAGAGACCCAGTACTTC.

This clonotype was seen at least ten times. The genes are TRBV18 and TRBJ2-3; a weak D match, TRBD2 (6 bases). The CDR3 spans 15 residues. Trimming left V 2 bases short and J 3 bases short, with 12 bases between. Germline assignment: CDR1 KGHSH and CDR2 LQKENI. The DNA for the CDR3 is TGTGCCAGCTCACCAGCTCTAGCGTCGACAGATACGCAGTATTTT. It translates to CASSPALASTDTQYF. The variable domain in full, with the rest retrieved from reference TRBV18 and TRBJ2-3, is NAGVMQNPRHLVRRRGQEARLRCSPMKGHSHVYWYRQLPEEGLKFMVYLQKENIIDESGMPKERFSAEFPKEGPSILRIQQVVRGDSAAYFCASSPALASTDTQYFGPGTRLTVL.